This passage covers 2 T cell receptor beta chains from one sample sequenced in a study of T cell repertoires in ileal Crohn's disease. Data came from immunoSEQ multiplex PCR; TCRdb stores just in-frame clones and leaves some out. The repertoire has 5,500 to 8,000 clones, 75% to 85% of them found once; the top ten carry about 8.3%. Sequencing input: ileal tissue. Receptors were obtained from an adult with Crohn's disease.

V and J are TRBV7-3 and TRBJ1-1; 7 bases map to TRBD1. From germline, CDR1 is SGHTA and CDR2 FQGTGA. Trimming at V came to 6 bases and at J to 5 bases, leaving 12 bases not matched to a gene. The CDR3 has 15 amino acids. The CDR3 region has the DNA TGTGCCAGCAGTTTATACGACAGGGTGGAAACTGAAGCTTTCTTT. Translation: CASSLYDRVETEAFF.

The CDR3 loop is CASSPVYEQYF. The CDR3 nucleotides read TGTGCCAGCAGCCCAGTCTACGAGCAGTACTTC. The rearrangement uses TRBV7-2 and TRBJ2-7; no clear D. Trimming pared 5 bases from V and 3 bases from J, leaving 5 bases between. The CDR3 totals 11 residues. Germline loops: CDR1 SGHTA, CDR2 FQGNSA.